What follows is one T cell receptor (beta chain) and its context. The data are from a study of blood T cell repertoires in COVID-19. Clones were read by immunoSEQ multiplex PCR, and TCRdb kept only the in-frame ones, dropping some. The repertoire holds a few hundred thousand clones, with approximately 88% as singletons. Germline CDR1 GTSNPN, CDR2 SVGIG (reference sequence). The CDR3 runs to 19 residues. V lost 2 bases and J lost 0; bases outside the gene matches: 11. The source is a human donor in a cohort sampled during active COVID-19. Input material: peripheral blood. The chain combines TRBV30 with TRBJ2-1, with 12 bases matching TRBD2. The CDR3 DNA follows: TGTGCCTGGAGTAGGACTAGCGGGACCTACGAGAGCTCCTACAATGAGCAGTTCTTC. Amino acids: CAWSRTSGTYESSYNEQFF.